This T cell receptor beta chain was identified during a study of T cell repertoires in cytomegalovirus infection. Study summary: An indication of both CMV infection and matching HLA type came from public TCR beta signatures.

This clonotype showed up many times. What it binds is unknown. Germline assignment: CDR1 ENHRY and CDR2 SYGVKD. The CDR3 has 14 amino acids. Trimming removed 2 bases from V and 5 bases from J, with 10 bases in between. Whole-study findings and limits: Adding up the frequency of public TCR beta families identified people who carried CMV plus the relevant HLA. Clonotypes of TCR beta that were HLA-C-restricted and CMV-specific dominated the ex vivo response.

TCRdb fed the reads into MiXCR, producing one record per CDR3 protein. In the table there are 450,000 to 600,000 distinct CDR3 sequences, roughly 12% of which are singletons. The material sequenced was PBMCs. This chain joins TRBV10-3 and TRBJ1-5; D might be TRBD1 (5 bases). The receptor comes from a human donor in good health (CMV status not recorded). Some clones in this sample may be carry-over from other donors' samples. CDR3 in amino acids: CAISEGGVDQPQHF. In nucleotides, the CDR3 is TGTGCCATCAGTGAGGGGGGGGTGGATCAGCCCCAGCATTTT.